This T cell receptor (beta chain) emerged from a study of CXCR3-negative and CXCR3-positive naive CD8 T cells. The TRB libraries of cDNA were built by UMI-labeled 5' RACE. TCRdb re-called the 5' RACE reads, yielding one record per CDR3 amino acid sequence without DNA. The listing contains 100,000 to 150,000 distinct CDR3 sequences. This CDR3 is built from 13 residues. V usage is TRBV12-3 or TRBV12-4 and J usage is TRBJ1-5. The sequenced sample consisted of naive CXCR3- CD8+ T cells from blood. Documented subset: CD45RO-CCR7+CD27+CD95- naive CD8+ T cells lacking CXCR3 (TNR3-). This receptor was taken from a human donor in good health. Some clones in this sample may be carry-over from other donors' samples. The CDR3 is CASSYQENQPQHF.